The present T cell receptor (beta chain) was sequenced within a study of blood T cell repertoires in COVID-19. The CDR3 covers 14 residues. Germline V gives CDR1 MDHEN, CDR2 SYDVKM. Trimming at V came to 3 bases and at J to 5 bases, leaving 6 bases not matched to a gene. The data were produced by immunoSEQ multiplex PCR, yet TCRdb's version contains in-frame clones alone and is incomplete. The sample contains about 140,000 clones, around 79% of which appear only once. This clone was seen once. This clonotype originated in a man aged 60 to 75 with acute or convalescent COVID-19. The sample taken for sequencing was peripheral blood. This chain joins TRBV28 and TRBJ2-7, with TRBD1 identical over 8 bases. CDR3: CASSLDRAKNEQYF. The DNA for the CDR3 is TGTGCCAGCAGTTTGGACAGGGCTAAAAACGAGCAGTACTTC.